This TCR beta chain was observed in a study of post-analysis software for immune sequencing data. To note about this clonotype: Its specificity is unknown.

Unique molecular identifiers were carried by the TCR beta cDNA libraries. Once roughly 0.85 to 11 million T cells were used, about half a million cDNA molecules resulted. TCRdb fed the PCR reads into MiXCR, producing one record per CDR3 protein. The sample includes hundreds of thousands of distinct CDR3 sequences, 59% of them seen just once. CDR3 length: 15 residues. Trimming stripped 7 bases from V and 3 bases from J, with 18 bases between. Germline lookup yields CDR1 SQVTM and CDR2 ANQGSEA. Study conclusions and caveats: Five TRBV segments, TRBV5-6, TRBV5-1 and TRBV20-1 among them, were found more frequent in patients than controls.

The specimen sequenced was blood. The chain is built from TRBV29-1 and TRBJ1-4, with D unresolved. The sequence came from a girl aged 2-10 years with multiple sclerosis. The CDR3 nucleotides read TGCAGCGCGGCCCCCGGGTGGGGTGCTAATGAAAAACTGTTTTTT. Its translation is CSAAPGWGANEKLFF.